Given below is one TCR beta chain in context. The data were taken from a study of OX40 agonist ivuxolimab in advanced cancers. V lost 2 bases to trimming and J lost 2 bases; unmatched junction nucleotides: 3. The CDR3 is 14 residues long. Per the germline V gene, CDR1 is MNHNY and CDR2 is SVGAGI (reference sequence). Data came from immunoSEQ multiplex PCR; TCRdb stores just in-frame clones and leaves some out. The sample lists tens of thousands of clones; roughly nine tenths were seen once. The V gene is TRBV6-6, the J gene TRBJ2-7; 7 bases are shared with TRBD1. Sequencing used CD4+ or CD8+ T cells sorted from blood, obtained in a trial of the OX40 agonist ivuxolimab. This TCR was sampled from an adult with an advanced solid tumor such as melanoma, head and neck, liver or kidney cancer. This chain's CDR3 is CASSYQTGTYEQYF. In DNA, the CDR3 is TGTGCCAGCAGTTACCAGACAGGGACCTACGAGCAGTACTTC.